These 16 T cell receptor beta chains came from one sample sequenced in a study of OX40 agonist ivuxolimab in advanced cancers. Clones were sequenced by immunoSEQ multiplex PCR, and TCRdb holds only the in-frame ones, with some missing. The top ten clones hold approximately 16% of a sample with 25,000 to 35,000 clones, about 90% of them seen once. The input for sequencing was CD4+ or CD8+ T cells sorted from blood, taken in a trial of the OX40 agonist ivuxolimab. The receptors stem from an adult with an advanced solid tumor such as melanoma, head and neck, liver or kidney cancer.

By share, this clone counts as medium-sized. The V and J genes are TRBV4-3 and TRBJ1-1, with 7 bases matching TRBD1. Trimming cost V 0 bases and J 4 bases; bases outside gene matches: 8. CDR1 and CDR2 (germline): LGHNA, YSLEER. CDR3 size: 16 residues. For the CDR3, the DNA is TGCGCCAGCAGCCAAGATCCTTGGACAGGCATCACTGAAGCTTTCTTT. Amino acids: CASSQDPWTGITEAFF.

The chain carries TRBV19 and TRBJ2-7; 11 bases align to TRBD1. V lost 1 base and J lost 3; bases outside the gene matches: 5. Germline V lookup: CDR1 LNHDA, CDR2 SQIVND (reference sequence). CDR3 length: 16 residues. In DNA, the CDR3 is TGTGCCAGTAGTATAGGGACCGGGACAGGGGGCTACGAGCAGTACTTC. Amino acids: CASSIGTGTGGYEQYF.

In this sample, this clone turned up once. V gene TRBV27 combines with J gene TRBJ2-7; the match to TRBD2 covers 9 bases. Germline V gene sequence: CDR1 MNHEY, CDR2 SMNVEV (reference sequence). The CDR3 is 15 amino acids. The V segment lost 2 bases and the J segment 4 bases; nucleotides outside the gene matches: 6. CDR3: CASSLLGGRAYEQYF. The CDR3 bases are TGTGCCAGCAGTTTACTTGGCGGGAGGGCATACGAGCAGTACTTC.

The chain employs TRBV28 and TRBJ2-3; 8 nucleotides align to TRBD2. The J segment lost 5 bases and the V segment lost 9 bases, leaving 13 bases of the junction unmatched. Germline-derived CDR1 and CDR2 are MDHEN and SYDVKM. CDR3 length equals 15 residues. As DNA, the CDR3 is TGTGCCAGTAATCCCGGGACTAGGGGGATAGATACGCAGTATTTT. Protein product: CASNPGTRGIDTQYF. The entire variable domain, with the rest obtained from reference TRBV28 and TRBJ2-3, is as follows: DVKVTQSSRYLVKRTGEKVFLECVQDMDHENMFWYRQDPGLGLRLIYFSYDVKMKEKGDIPEGYSVSREKKERFSLILESASTNQTSMYLCASNPGTRGIDTQYFGPGTRLTVL.

This clone showed up just once. This sequence joins TRBV4-2 and TRBJ2-3; 7 bases line up with TRBD1. CDR3 length equals 14 residues. V was clipped by 1 base and J by 5 bases; unmatched bases: 3. Germline V lookup: CDR1 LGHNA, CDR2 YNFKEQ. DNA of the CDR3: TGTGCCAGCAGCCAAGGGACAGGACTAGATACGCAGTATTTT. It codes for CASSQGTGLDTQYF.

The chain carries TRBV4-3 and TRBJ2-7; tentatively, D is TRBD1 or TRBD2 (5 bases each). Germline loops: CDR1 LGHNA, CDR2 YSLEER. The CDR3 sequence is 18 residues long. Trimming removed 0 bases from V and 2 bases from J, with 20 bases in between. The CDR3 DNA reads as TGCGCCAGCAGCCAAGACACCGCCCCAGGGCCGGGGACCTACGAGCAGTACTTC. Protein sequence: CASSQDTAPGPGTYEQYF.

The gene calls are TRBV27 and TRBJ2-7; TRBD1 might be the D (5 bases). Looked up from germline, CDR1 is MNHEY and CDR2 is SMNVEV (reference sequence). Between the trimmed V and J ends, which lost 3 bases and 5 bases, there was a span of 11 bases. The CDR3 consists of 13 residues. CDR3 DNA sequence: TGTGCCAGCAGTTTTGCAGGGCCCCACGAGCAGTACTTC. Its translation: CASSFAGPHEQYF.

The gene calls are TRBV10-3 and TRBJ2-5; either TRBD1 or TRBD2 may supply D (6 bases each). This CDR3 spans 16 amino acids. Germline V CDR1 and CDR2: ENHRY, SYGVKD. V was trimmed by 1 base and J by 3 bases, leaving 15 bases between them. The CDR3 DNA reads TGTGCCATCAGTGAGTTATGGCCGGGGGCGAAAGAGACCCAGTACTTC. Translated: CAISELWPGAKETQYF.

The CDR3 loop is CASSWGVEAFF. The CDR3 bases are TGTGCCAGCAGCTGGGGGGTTGAAGCTTTCTTT. The J gene is TRBJ1-1, the V gene TRBV7-9, with TRBD1 as a possible D gene (5 bases). The CDR3 has 11 amino acids. The V end was cut by 4 bases, the J end by 7 bases, with 7 bases between. Germline CDR1 and CDR2: SEHNR and FQNEAQ (reference sequence).

The chain uses TRBV6-5 and TRBJ2-1; TRBD1 matches 9 bases. Germline V CDR1 and CDR2: MNHEY, SVGAGI. V gave up 6 bases and J gave up 6 bases; unmatched junction bases: 3. CDR3 length: 13 residues. The CDR3 loop reads CASSWGQGNEQFF. For the CDR3, the DNA is TGTGCCAGCAGCTGGGGACAGGGCAATGAGCAGTTCTTC.

V gene TRBV19 combines with J gene TRBJ1-1, with D uncertain. Germline assignment: CDR1 LNHDA and CDR2 SQIVND (reference sequence). Trimming cost V 8 bases and J 5 bases, with 12 bases left between them. There are 12 residues in the CDR3. CDR3 protein: CASSMDPTEAFF. CDR3 nucleotide sequence: TGTGCCAGTTCTATGGATCCGACTGAAGCTTTCTTT.

The chain carries TRBV5-4 and TRBJ1-4; D perhaps matches TRBD1 (6 bases). This CDR3 has 14 amino acids. CDR1 SGHNT and CDR2 YYREEE come from the germline V gene (reference sequence). V lost 2 bases to trimming and J lost 7 bases, with 12 bases between them. The CDR3 coding sequence is TGTGCCAGCAGCTTCGGGGGGCTGGGTGAAAAACTGTTTTTT. It translates to CASSFGGLGEKLFF.

This chain links TRBV4-3 with TRBJ2-7; a possible D gene is TRBD1 (5 bases). Germline CDR1 and CDR2: LGHNA and YSLEER. The ends were cut back, 1 base at V and 0 bases at J, with 10 bases in the middle. This CDR3 region has 15 residues. The CDR3 region has the DNA TGCGCCAGCAGCCAAGGCCCAGGGTACTCCTACGAGCAGTACTTC. Its translation: CASSQGPGYSYEQYF.

This rearrangement joins TRBV4-3 to TRBJ2-3; D is uncertain. This CDR3 has 14 amino acids. CDR1 and CDR2 from the germline V gene are LGHNA and YSLEER. V lost 3 bases, J lost 1 base, and 8 bases lay in between. As DNA, the CDR3 is TGCGCCAGCAGCCAGCGACTCGGCACAGATACGCAGTATTTT. As protein: CASSQRLGTDTQYF.

The J gene is TRBJ2-2, the V gene TRBV10-3; D perhaps matches TRBD1 (5 bases). Germline loops: CDR1 ENHRY, CDR2 SYGVKD. Trimming removed 8 bases from V and 1 base from J, with 14 bases in between. This CDR3 comprises 15 residues. The CDR3 reads CAIGATPVNTGELFF. The CDR3 DNA reads TGTGCCATCGGGGCCACTCCTGTGAACACCGGGGAGCTGTTTTTT.

Only one count was recorded for this clone. This sequence joins TRBV7-6 and TRBJ2-5; 11 bases fit TRBD1. The better agreement between TRBJ2-7 and the DNA end casts doubt on the J call. The CDR3 sequence is 16 residues long. The germline gives CDR1 SGHVS, CDR2 FNYEAQ. The CDR3 region is CASSFWTGGAKYEQYF. CDR3 in DNA: TGTGCCAGCAGCTTCTGGACAGGGGGCGCAAAATACGAGCAGTACTTC.